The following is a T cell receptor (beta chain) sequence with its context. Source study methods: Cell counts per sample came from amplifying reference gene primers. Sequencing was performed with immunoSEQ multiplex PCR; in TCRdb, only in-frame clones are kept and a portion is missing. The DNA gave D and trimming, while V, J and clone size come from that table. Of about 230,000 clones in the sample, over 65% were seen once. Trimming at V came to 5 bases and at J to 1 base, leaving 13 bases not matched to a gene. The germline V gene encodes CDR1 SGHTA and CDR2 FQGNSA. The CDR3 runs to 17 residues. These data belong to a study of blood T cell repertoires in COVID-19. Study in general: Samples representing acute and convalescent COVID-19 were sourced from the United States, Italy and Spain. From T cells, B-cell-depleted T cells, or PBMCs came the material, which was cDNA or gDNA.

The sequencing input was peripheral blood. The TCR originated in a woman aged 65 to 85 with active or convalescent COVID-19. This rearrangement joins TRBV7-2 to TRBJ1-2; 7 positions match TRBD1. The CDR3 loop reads CASSVDRRTGYNYGYTF. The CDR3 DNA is TGTGCCAGCAGCGTAGATCGGCGGACAGGCTATAACTATGGCTACACCTTC.